A single TCR beta chain is shown here with its context. No antigen is known for it. The data derive from a study of chemoradiotherapy in HPV16-positive cancers. Study conclusions and caveats: HPV-specific T cells were functionally defined from only a couple of HPV16-positive patients.

Using immunoSEQ multiplex PCR, the repertoire was profiled, and TCRdb retains in-frame clones only, with some absent. Counted here are thousands of clones, 70% to 90% occurring once; the ten biggest clones make up over 1.5%. Looked up from germline, CDR1 is MDHEN and CDR2 is SYDVKM. This CDR3 region has 13 residues. V dropped 6 bases and J dropped 7; count of bases not matched to a gene: 7. The TCR was taken from a human donor with HPV-associated anogenital cancer. The V and J genes are TRBV28 and TRBJ2-7, with TRBD1 identical over 9 bases. The biological material was taken from a patient who underwent chemoradiotherapy. The CDR3 here is CASSQGQGLEQYF. The CDR3 DNA sequence: TGTGCCAGCAGCCAAGGACAGGGGTTGGAGCAGTACTTC.